These T cell receptor beta chains were read from a single sample in a study of HIV-infected patients and healthy controls. TCRdb reprocessed the 5' RACE reads via MiXCR and lists one record per CDR3 protein. The sample lists approximately 13,000 distinct CDR3 sequences; around 5% were seen once. The sample was blood. All receptors derive from an adult in good health. Both conserved end residues are part of each CDR3. A D gene is named only where the DNA matches it firmly. Only part of the rows carry a size: once, few, many, or a class if the clone is expanded.

j_gene: TRBJ1-1; d_gene: -; len: 14; abundance: many; v_gene: TRBV15; CDR3aa: CATSGTSMNTEAFF; CDR3nt: TGTGCCACCAGCGGTACCAGCATGAACACTGAAGCTTTCTTT
j_gene: TRBJ1-2; d_gene: -; len: 13; abundance: many; v_gene: TRBV5-4; CDR3aa: CASSFVGGYGYTF; CDR3nt: TGTGCCAGCAGCTTTGTAGGGGGCTATGGCTACACCTTC
j_gene: TRBJ1-5; d_gene: -; len: 13; abundance: medium-sized; v_gene: TRBV6-5; CDR3aa: CASSTGGAQPQHF; CDR3nt: TGTGCCAGCAGTACGGGGGGCGCCCAGCCCCAGCATTTT
j_gene: TRBJ1-5; d_gene: TRBD1; len: 15; abundance: many; v_gene: TRBV4-1; CDR3aa: CASSQTRQGDQPQHF; CDR3nt: TGCGCCAGCAGCCAGACTAGACAGGGCGATCAGCCCCAGCATTTT
j_gene: TRBJ1-5; d_gene: -; len: 14; abundance: many; v_gene: TRBV25-1; CDR3aa: CASSESNPNQPQHF; CDR3nt: TGTGCCAGCAGTGAATCGAACCCCAATCAGCCCCAGCATTTT
j_gene: TRBJ2-1; d_gene: TRBD2; len: 14; abundance: many; v_gene: TRBV6-5; CDR3aa: CASRSGGIYNEQFF; CDR3nt: TGTGCCAGCAGGAGCGGGGGTATCTACAATGAGCAGTTCTTC
j_gene: TRBJ1-1; d_gene: -; len: 12; abundance: many; v_gene: TRBV30; CDR3aa: CAWSLGHTEAFF; CDR3nt: TGTGCCTGGAGTCTTGGCCACACTGAAGCTTTCTTT
j_gene: TRBJ1-1; d_gene: -; len: 12; abundance: many; v_gene: TRBV30; CDR3aa: CAWSGGRGGAFF; CDR3nt: TGTGCCTGGAGTGGGGGACGAGGGGGGGCTTTCTTT
j_gene: TRBJ2-3; d_gene: -; len: 15; abundance: medium-sized; v_gene: TRBV14; CDR3aa: CASRGTRSSTDTQYF; CDR3nt: TGTGCCAGCAGAGGGACACGCTCTAGCACAGATACGCAGTATTTT
j_gene: TRBJ2-7; d_gene: -; len: 15; abundance: medium-sized; v_gene: TRBV5-1; CDR3aa: CASSGEGRSVDEQYF; CDR3nt: TGCGCCAGCAGTGGAGAGGGACGGAGTGTCGACGAGCAGTACTTC
j_gene: TRBJ2-5; d_gene: -; len: 14; abundance: many; v_gene: TRBV13; CDR3aa: CASSLAWSEETQYF; CDR3nt: TGTGCCAGCAGCTTGGCCTGGAGTGAAGAGACCCAGTACTTC
j_gene: TRBJ1-5; d_gene: -; len: 12; abundance: medium-sized; v_gene: TRBV29-1; CDR3aa: CSVQGGNQPQHF; CDR3nt: TGCAGCGTTCAGGGAGGCAATCAGCCCCAGCATTTT
j_gene: TRBJ2-2; d_gene: -; len: 12; abundance: many; v_gene: TRBV27; CDR3aa: CASSFNTGELFF; CDR3nt: TGTGCCAGCAGTTTCAACACCGGGGAGCTGTTTTTT
j_gene: TRBJ2-7; d_gene: -; len: 17; abundance: medium-sized; v_gene: TRBV7-8; CDR3aa: CASSLSTNRAWGYEQYF; CDR3nt: TGTGCCAGCAGCTTATCAACAAACAGGGCTTGGGGCTACGAGCAGTACTTC
j_gene: TRBJ2-2; d_gene: TRBD1; len: 17; abundance: medium-sized; v_gene: TRBV14; CDR3aa: CASSQYRGSENTGELFF; CDR3nt: TGTGCCAGCAGCCAATACAGGGGGAGTGAGAACACCGGGGAGCTGTTTTTT
j_gene: TRBJ2-7; d_gene: -; len: 15; abundance: -; v_gene: TRBV5-1; CDR3aa: CASSLGTEPIYEQYF; CDR3nt: TGCGCCAGCAGCTTGGGGACGGAGCCTATCTACGAGCAGTACTTC
j_gene: TRBJ2-1; d_gene: TRBD2; len: 15; abundance: -; v_gene: TRBV27; CDR3aa: CASSPPGLARNEQFF; CDR3nt: TGTGCCAGCAGTCCACCCGGACTAGCCAGGAATGAGCAGTTCTTC
j_gene: TRBJ2-6; d_gene: -; len: 18; abundance: medium-sized; v_gene: TRBV6-2/TRBV6-3; CDR3aa: CASSYQTGYGSGANVLTF; CDR3nt: TGTGCCAGCAGTTACCAAACAGGGTATGGGTCTGGGGCCAACGTCCTGACTTTC
j_gene: TRBJ2-4; d_gene: -; len: 15; abundance: many; v_gene: TRBV2; CDR3aa: CASSPDRLAKNIQYF; CDR3nt: TGTGCCAGCAGTCCGGACAGACTAGCCAAAAACATTCAGTACTTC
j_gene: TRBJ2-5; d_gene: -; len: 12; abundance: many; v_gene: TRBV10-2; CDR3aa: CASTGNQETQYF; CDR3nt: TGCGCCAGCACGGGCAACCAAGAGACCCAGTACTTC
j_gene: TRBJ2-4; d_gene: -; len: 15; abundance: many; v_gene: TRBV6-2/TRBV6-3; CDR3aa: CASNRDEIAKNIQYF; CDR3nt: TGTGCCAGCAATCGGGACGAAATAGCCAAAAACATTCAGTACTTC
j_gene: TRBJ2-3; d_gene: TRBD1; len: 16; abundance: -; v_gene: TRBV7-6; CDR3aa: CASSSQTGQNTDTQYF; CDR3nt: TGTGCCAGCAGCTCCCAAACGGGACAGAACACAGATACGCAGTATTTT
j_gene: TRBJ2-1; d_gene: -; len: 14; abundance: medium-sized; v_gene: TRBV7-9; CDR3aa: CASSSTSREYEQFF; CDR3nt: TGTGCCAGCAGCTCGACTAGTAGGGAGTATGAGCAGTTCTTC
j_gene: TRBJ1-2; d_gene: TRBD1; len: 13; abundance: many; v_gene: TRBV28; CDR3aa: CASSLGQNYGYTF; CDR3nt: TGTGCCAGCAGTCTGGGACAGAACTATGGCTACACCTTC
j_gene: TRBJ2-3; d_gene: TRBD1; len: 14; abundance: many; v_gene: TRBV29-1; CDR3aa: CSVDRGQASDTQYF; CDR3nt: TGCAGCGTTGACAGGGGACAGGCCTCAGATACGCAGTATTTT
j_gene: TRBJ2-6; d_gene: -; len: 15; abundance: many; v_gene: TRBV5-8; CDR3aa: CASSTDGSGANVLTF; CDR3nt: TGTGCCAGCAGCACCGACGGCTCTGGGGCCAACGTCCTGACTTTC
j_gene: TRBJ1-2; d_gene: -; len: 13; abundance: medium-sized; v_gene: TRBV5-4; CDR3aa: CASSSVEKRGYTF; CDR3nt: TGTGCCAGCAGCTCGGTGGAGAAAAGGGGCTACACCTTC